A single sample is the source of the 7 T cell receptor beta chains below, sequenced in a study of blood T cell repertoires in COVID-19. Libraries were prepared by immunoSEQ multiplex PCR; TCRdb keeps only in-frame clonotypes and omits some of them. The sample has about 44,000 clones, around 89% seen once. Sample: peripheral blood. These receptors were collected from an older man with active COVID-19.

The chain links TRBV28 to TRBJ2-1; the D gene is possibly TRBD1 (8 bases). Looked up from germline, CDR1 is MDHEN and CDR2 is SYDVKM. Trimming cost V 5 bases and J 7 bases, with 15 bases left between them. The CDR3 length is 14 residues. CDR3 DNA: TGTGCCAGCAGTCCCACACAGGGGGGGAATGAGCAGTTCTTC. Its translation is CASSPTQGGNEQFF. The full variable domain, with the rest looked up from reference TRBV28 and TRBJ2-1, is DVKVTQSSRYLVKRTGEKVFLECVQDMDHENMFWYRQDPGLGLRLIYFSYDVKMKEKGDIPEGYSVSREKKERFSLILESASTNQTSMYLCASSPTQGGNEQFFGPGTRLTVL.

Details on this clone: At one of its ends the junction is not consistent with the germline gene, which may arise from a read error. The CDR3 loop is CASSLGQHSYGHTF. The CDR3 nucleotides read TGCGCCAGCAGCTTGGGACAGCATTCTTATGGCCACACCTTC. The chain joins TRBV5-1 to TRBJ1-2; the D gene is possibly TRBD1 (5 bases). The CDR3 covers 14 residues. Germline CDR1 is SGHRS and CDR2 is YFSETQ.

The sample holds one count of this clone. A read error may produce the germline difference seen at one junction end. This sequence joins TRBV19 and TRBJ2-3, with 8 bases fitting TRBD2. The CDR3 is made up of 15 amino acids. CDR1 is LNHDA, CDR2 SQIVND, per germline (reference sequence). Written as DNA, the CDR3 is TGTGCCAGTAGTATTGTAAGGACTAGCAGAGATACGCAGTATTTT. This gives the protein CASSIVRTSRDTQYF.

CDR3 sequence reads: CASSGPQGAWNSPLHF. The DNA of the CDR3 is TGTGCCAGCAGTGGTCCACAGGGGGCTTGGAATTCACCCCTCCACTTT. This rearrangement joins TRBV25-1 to TRBJ1-6; 9 bases are shared with TRBD1. The CDR3 has 16 amino acids. J gave up 7 bases and V 4 bases, and 8 bases lay outside the gene matches. Germline values: CDR1 MGHDK, CDR2 SYGVNS.

The chain employs TRBV3-1 (or the pseudogene TRBV3-2) and TRBJ2-5; no reliable D call. V lost 2 bases to trimming and J lost 0 bases, with 7 bases between them. CDR3 length: 14 residues. Germline-derived CDR1 and CDR2 are LGHDT and YNNKEL (reference sequence). CDR3 region: CASSQNPYQETQYF. The CDR3 nucleotides are TGTGCCAGCAGCCAAAATCCGTACCAAGAGACCCAGTACTTC.

CDR3 bases: TGTGCCAGCAGCTTAGGGCGGGGGTCTTTTGGAGAGACCCAGTACTTC. This encodes CASSLGRGSFGETQYF. This chain links TRBV7-6 with TRBJ2-5; 7 bases align to TRBD2. The CDR3 spans 16 residues. The ends lost 1 base at V and 4 bases at J; junction bases unmatched: 9. Germline-derived CDR1 and CDR2 are SGHVS and FNYEAQ.

The V gene is TRBV5-8, the J gene TRBJ2-5; 8 positions agree with TRBD1. Germline V gives CDR1 SGHTS, CDR2 YDEGEE. The CDR3 runs to 14 residues. J lost 5 bases, V lost 1 base, and 4 bases had no gene match. For the CDR3, the DNA is TGTGCCAGCAGCTTGCGACAGGGGTGGGAGACCCAGTACTTC. As protein: CASSLRQGWETQYF.